The present entry profiles one T cell receptor (beta chain) with its context. Its antigen is still unknown. A much larger clone differs from this one at a single base, so this may be a read error. The template was RNA from unsorted bulk tissue. The library came from three nested PCR rounds adapted from ARM-PCR protocols. A single record per CDR3 protein comes from TCRdb applying MiXCR to the multiplex PCR reads. The sample lists about 80,000 distinct CDR3 sequences, around 70% occurring once. The entry originates in a study of tumor and adjacent non-tumor tissue in lung cancer. Points from the study as a whole: Top 100 clones took a larger repertoire share in normal lung.

The CDR3 sequence is 14 residues long. Trimming took 7 bases from V and 2 from J, leaving 12 bases between them. Per the germline V gene, CDR1 is MDHEN and CDR2 is SYDVKM. This TCR came from a woman between 65 and 79 years old with non-small cell lung cancer. This chain uses TRBV28 with TRBJ1-5, with D unclear. The sequenced sample consisted of lung tumor tissue. CDR3 sequence: CASTPLYRNQPQHF. The CDR3 coding sequence is TGTGCCAGCACCCCACTGTACCGCAATCAGCCCCAGCATTTT. Looking up the rest from reference TRBV28 and TRBJ1-5 gives the full variable domain: DVKVTQSSRYLVKRTGEKVFLECVQDMDHENMFWYRQDPGLGLRLIYFSYDVKMKEKGDIPEGYSVSREKKERFSLILESASTNQTSMYLCASTPLYRNQPQHFGDGTRLSIL.